Presented here are 27 T cell receptor beta chains from one specimen sequenced in a study of identical twins. TCRdb reprocessed the 5' RACE reads with MiXCR, giving one entry per CDR3 protein. The sample contains some 440,000 distinct CDR3 sequences, around 24% of which appear only once. The sample also formed part of further work on T cells expressing NK-cell markers.

Sequencing was performed on CD4+ T cells sorted from blood. The receptors were sampled from a woman aged 18-35 years in good health.

This clonotype was found a few times. The rearrangement uses TRBV6-5 and TRBJ2-5; TRBD2 aligns across 7 bases. The CDR3 totals 15 residues. Losses at the gene ends were 4 bases for V and 5 bases for J; bases not matched to a gene: 10. Germline assignment: CDR1 MNHEY and CDR2 SVGAGI. CDR3: CASSLSETSWETQYF. DNA for the CDR3: TGTGCCAGCAGTTTAAGTGAGACTAGCTGGGAGACCCAGTACTTC.

Here the CDR3 reads CSVGRGGTYGYTF. As DNA, the CDR3 is TGCAGCGTTGGTAGGGGGGGTACCTATGGCTACACCTTC. The chain carries TRBV29-1 and TRBJ1-2; a possible D gene is TRBD1 (6 bases). The CDR3 runs to 13 residues. V lost 4 bases to trimming and J lost 4 bases, with 13 bases between them. The germline V gene encodes CDR1 SQVTM and CDR2 ANQGSEA.

V and J are TRBV11-3 and TRBJ1-1; 10 bases are a match to TRBD1. Per germline, CDR1 SGHNT and CDR2 YENEEA. V shed 5 bases and J 8 bases; nucleotides not matched to a gene: 5. The CDR3 is made up of 13 amino acids. The CDR3 sequence is CASSRRTGGEAFF. In DNA form, the CDR3 reads TGTGCCAGCAGCCGTAGGACAGGGGGAGAAGCTTTCTTT.

CDR3: CAWSWGEGSPLHF. CDR3 sequence (DNA): TGTGCCTGGAGTTGGGGGGAAGGGTCACCCCTCCACTTT. The genes are TRBV30 and TRBJ1-6; the D gene is possibly TRBD1 (5 bases). The CDR3 sequence is 13 residues long. The ends were cut back, 2 bases at V and 10 bases at J, with 12 bases in the middle. CDR1 and CDR2 (germline): GTSNPN, SVGIG (reference sequence).

This clonotype has only a few counts. J is TRBJ2-2 and V is TRBV6-1; D is possibly TRBD1 (5 bases). V was clipped by 6 bases and J by 6 bases, with 17 bases between them. Germline CDR1 MNHNS, CDR2 SASEGT. The CDR3 is made up of 15 amino acids. This CDR3 is CASSLRVLNPGELFF. CDR3 coding DNA: TGTGCCAGCAGCCTCAGGGTGCTTAACCCCGGGGAGCTGTTTTTT.

This clonotype was seen more than once but under ten times. The chain links TRBV5-1 to TRBJ2-1; TRBD2 might be the D (5 bases). Germline CDR1 reads SGHRS; CDR2 reads YFSETQ. This CDR3 comprises 14 residues. V lost 7 bases to trimming and J lost 2 bases, with 13 bases between them. The CDR3, as DNA: TGCGCCAGCCAGGAGGCAAGCACCTACAATGAGCAGTTCTTC. Its protein product is CASQEASTYNEQFF.

There are a few counts of this clonotype. The V and J genes are TRBV9 and TRBJ1-2; D call uncertain. Per the germline V gene, CDR1 is SGDLS and CDR2 is YYNGEE. The CDR3 contains 14 residues. V dropped 2 bases and J dropped 3 bases, with 11 bases sitting between them. The CDR3 reads CASSVTTADYGYTF. CDR3 nucleotides: TGTGCCAGCAGCGTCACAACAGCGGACTATGGCTACACCTTC.

In its sample, this clonotype was seen a few times. The rearrangement joins TRBV7-8 to TRBJ2-3; D remains unclear. This CDR3 spans 14 amino acids. In germline, CDR1 is SGHVS, CDR2 FQNEAQ. Trimming removed 2 bases at V and 0 bases at J, with 6 bases between. The DNA for the CDR3 is TGTGCCAGCAGCTTAACTTGGAGCACAGATACGCAGTATTTT. This gives the protein CASSLTWSTDTQYF.

Here the CDR3 DNA reads TGTGCCAGCAGGCAGCCGGGACTACCAGCAAATGAGCAGTTCTTC. Its protein is CASRQPGLPANEQFF. The chain recombines TRBV12-3 or TRBV12-4 with TRBJ2-1; 7 bases are a match to TRBD2. The CDR3 totals 15 residues. The J segment lost 7 bases and the V segment lost 6 bases, leaving 12 bases of the junction unmatched.

This clonotype turned up a few times. This rearrangement joins TRBV6-1 to TRBJ2-1; 12 nucleotides agree with TRBD2. CDR1 is MNHNS, CDR2 SASEGT, per germline. CDR3 length equals 15 residues. The junction had 4 bases not matched to a gene; V was cut back by 7 bases and J by 3 bases. As DNA, the CDR3 is TGTGCCAGCACCTCTAGCGGGAGGGGCTACAATGAGCAGTTCTTC. Residues: CASTSSGRGYNEQFF.

The sample holds a few counts of this clonotype. The chain has TRBV20-1 and TRBJ2-7; unclear D gene. The CDR3 is made up of 12 amino acids. Germline loops: CDR1 DFQATT, CDR2 SNEGSKA (reference sequence). With 8 bases removed from V and 1 base from J, the gap between germline ends came to 12 bases. The CDR3 protein is CSTGPPSYEQYF. In nucleotides, the CDR3 is TGCAGTACCGGGCCTCCTTCCTACGAGCAGTACTTC.

This clonotype was observed a few times. The chain is built from TRBV20-1 and TRBJ2-4; a weak D match, TRBD1 (5 bases). Trimming took off 6 bases at V and 2 bases at J, with 20 bases between the two ends. Per germline, CDR1 DFQATT and CDR2 SNEGSKA (reference sequence). This CDR3 is built from 16 residues. For the CDR3, the DNA is TGCAGTGCCCGTTTGACAGCTCCCCTTTCCAAAAACATTCAGTACTTC. Translation: CSARLTAPLSKNIQYF.

This clonotype was counted between two and nine times. The chain has TRBV20-1 and TRBJ1-1; TRBD1 is a possible D gene (5 bases). Germline assignment: CDR1 DFQATT and CDR2 SNEGSKA (reference sequence). V dropped 6 bases and J dropped 8 bases, with 19 bases sitting between them. There are 13 residues in the CDR3. DNA of the CDR3: TGCAGTGCGCGGTCGGACGTGCAGGGAGAAGCTTTCTTT. The encoded protein is CSARSDVQGEAFF.

This clonotype has ten or more counts. CDR3 nucleotide sequence: TGCGCCAGCAGCTTACGGACTAGCGGGGCGAACAATGAGCAGTTCTTC. This codes for CASSLRTSGANNEQFF. This chain links TRBV5-1 with TRBJ2-1; TRBD2 agrees at 12 bases. From germline, CDR1 is SGHRS and CDR2 YFSETQ. With 2 bases clipped from V and 5 bases from J, the junction kept 5 bases outside the gene matches. The CDR3 has 16 amino acids. The full variable domain, completed using reference TRBV5-1 and TRBJ2-1, is KAGVTQTPRYLIKTRGQQVTLSCSPISGHRSVSWYQQTPGQGLQFLFEYFSETQRNKGNFPGRFSGRQFSNSRSEMNVSTLELGDSALYLCASSLRTSGANNEQFFGPGTRLTVL.

This clonotype was counted only a few times. The chain employs TRBV20-1 and TRBJ2-3, with 13 nucleotides matching TRBD2. The germline V gene encodes CDR1 DFQATT and CDR2 SNEGSKA (reference sequence). The CDR3 spans 15 residues. After removal of 5 bases from V and 5 bases from J, the junction contained 7 bases not matched to a gene. The CDR3 protein is CSARSGLAGRDTQYF. The CDR3 region has the DNA TGCAGTGCTCGATCGGGACTAGCGGGGAGAGATACGCAGTATTTT.

This clonotype appeared a few times. The rearrangement joins TRBV7-2 to TRBJ1-2; D call uncertain. The germline V gene encodes CDR1 SGHTA and CDR2 FQGNSA. CDR3 size: 12 residues. Trimming removed 5 bases from V and 4 bases from J, with 8 bases in between. The CDR3 reads CASSLVLYGYTF. CDR3 in DNA: TGTGCCAGCAGCCTCGTCCTCTATGGCTACACCTTC.

The J gene is TRBJ1-5, the V gene TRBV4-1, with TRBD1 as a possible D gene (6 bases). The germline gives CDR1 MGHRA, CDR2 YSYEKL. CDR3 size: 15 residues. Trimming stripped 5 bases from V and 7 bases from J, with 18 bases between. CDR3 coding DNA: TGCGCCAGCAGCAGTCAACAGGGATCCGGACAGCCCCAGCATTTT. Its translation: CASSSQQGSGQPQHF.

This clonotype has a handful of counts. V is TRBV12-3 or TRBV12-4 and J is TRBJ1-3, with D hard to call. V dropped 7 bases and J dropped 2 bases, with 9 bases sitting between them. The CDR3 is made up of 13 amino acids. The CDR3, as DNA: TGTGCCAGCACCGCGCCGGCTGGAAACACCATATATTTT. Protein product: CASTAPAGNTIYF.

This chain links TRBV27 with TRBJ2-2; TRBD1 is a possible D gene (6 bases). The V end was cut by 5 bases, the J end by 6 bases, with 10 bases between. The CDR3 has 13 amino acids. CDR1 MNHEY and CDR2 SMNVEV come from the germline V gene (reference sequence). CDR3 sequence: CASSTQGSGELFF. Written as DNA, the CDR3 is TGTGCCAGCAGTACTCAGGGGTCCGGGGAGCTGTTTTTT.

This clonotype was observed once. The chain is built from TRBV29-1 and TRBJ2-1; D unclear. The CDR3 contains 13 residues. The V end lost 5 bases, the J end lost 9 bases, and 17 bases lay between the germline ends. The germline CDR1 and CDR2 sequences are SQVTM and ANQGSEA. CDR3: CSVTAVARGEQFF. The CDR3 DNA reads as TGCAGCGTTACCGCTGTAGCCCGAGGTGAGCAGTTCTTC.

The chain is built from TRBV12-3 or TRBV12-4 and TRBJ2-3; D not resolved. The CDR3 is made up of 15 amino acids. Trimming took 3 bases from V and 0 from J, leaving 10 bases between them. CDR3 DNA sequence: TGTGCCAGCAGTTTTCGCCAGCCGAGCACAGATACGCAGTATTTT. Residues: CASSFRQPSTDTQYF.

This rearrangement joins TRBV20-1 to TRBJ2-3; TRBD1 matches at 9 bases. Germline V gene data show CDR1 as DFQATT and CDR2 as SNEGSKA (reference sequence). CDR3 size: 15 residues. V was clipped by 3 bases and J by 1 base; unmatched bases: 5. The CDR3 DNA reads TGCAGTGCTAGTTTTAGGACAGGGGGCACAGATACGCAGTATTTT. Protein product: CSASFRTGGTDTQYF.

The chain employs TRBV6-2 or TRBV6-3 and TRBJ2-3, with TRBD2 matching over 7 bases. The CDR3 is 17 residues long. The germline V gene has CDR1 MNHEY and CDR2 SVGEGT. The V segment lost 7 bases and the J segment 2 bases; nucleotides outside the gene matches: 15. CDR3 in DNA: TGTGCCAGCACCCCTGGCTTGGTGGCGGGAGACACAGATACGCAGTATTTT. The encoded protein is CASTPGLVAGDTDTQYF.

This clonotype showed up just a few times. The gene calls are TRBV11-2 and TRBJ1-2; no clear D. There are 14 residues in the CDR3. Germline lookup yields CDR1 SGHAT and CDR2 FQNNGV. Trimming took 4 bases from V and 2 from J, leaving 11 bases between them. The CDR3 nucleotides read TGTGCCAGCAGCTACCGATTGGGGAACTATGGCTACACCTTC. As protein: CASSYRLGNYGYTF.

This chain joins TRBV7-9 and TRBJ1-6, with D possibly matching TRBD1 (6 bases). The V gene's germline CDR1 is SEHNR and CDR2 FQNEAQ (reference sequence). The germline V and J ends were trimmed by 2 bases and 10 bases, with 12 bases remaining between them. CDR3 length equals 14 residues. The CDR3 nucleotides read TGTGCCAGCAGCTTAAGGGGACAAGAATCACCCCTCCACTTT. Its protein product is CASSLRGQESPLHF.

The chain uses TRBV20-1 and TRBJ2-5; 7 positions match TRBD2. Unmatched junction bases numbered 7, after V lost 1 base and J lost 2 bases. The CDR3 is 15 amino acids. Germline assignment: CDR1 DFQATT and CDR2 SNEGSKA (reference sequence). DNA for the CDR3: TGCAGTGCTAGAGCCCCAGTGCGGGAGCAAGAGACCCAGTACTTC. Residues: CSARAPVREQETQYF.

The CDR3 DNA reads as TGCGCCAGCAGCTTGGCCGGATGGGGGGATGGCTACACCTTC. Translation gives CASSLAGWGDGYTF. The V gene is TRBV5-1, the J gene TRBJ1-2; possible D gene TRBD1, 5 bases. V lost 0 bases to trimming and J lost 6 bases, with 12 bases between them. Germline CDR1 and CDR2: SGHRS and YFSETQ. This CDR3 is 14 amino acids long.